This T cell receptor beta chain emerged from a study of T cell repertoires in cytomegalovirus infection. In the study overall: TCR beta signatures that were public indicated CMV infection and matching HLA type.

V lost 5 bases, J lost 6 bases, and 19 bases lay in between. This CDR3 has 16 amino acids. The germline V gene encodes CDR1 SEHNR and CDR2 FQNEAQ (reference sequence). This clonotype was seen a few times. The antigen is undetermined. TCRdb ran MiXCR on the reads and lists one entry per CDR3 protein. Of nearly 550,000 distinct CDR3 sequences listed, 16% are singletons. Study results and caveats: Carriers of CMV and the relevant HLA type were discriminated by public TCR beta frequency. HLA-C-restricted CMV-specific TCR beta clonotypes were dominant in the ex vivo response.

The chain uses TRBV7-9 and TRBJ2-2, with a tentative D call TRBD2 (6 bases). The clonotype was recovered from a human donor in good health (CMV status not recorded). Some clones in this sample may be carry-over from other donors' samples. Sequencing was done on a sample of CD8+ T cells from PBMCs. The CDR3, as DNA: TGTGCCAGCAGCCTACCCCGACTAGTAGACGCCGGGGAGCTGTTTTTT. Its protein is CASSLPRLVDAGELFF. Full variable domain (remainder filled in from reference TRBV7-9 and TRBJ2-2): DTGVSQNPRHKITKRGQNVTFRCDPISEHNRLYWYRQTLGQGPEFLTYFQNEAQLEKSRLLSDRFSAERPKGSFSTLEIQRTEQGDSAMYLCASSLPRLVDAGELFFGEGSRLTVL.